This entry lists 23 T cell receptor beta chains sequenced from one sample in a study of regulatory and conventional T cells in RAG deficiency. Conventional CD4+ T cells were sorted from blood as CD25-low CD127-high cells. Measured with immunoSEQ multiplex PCR; TCRdb has only the in-frame clones, and not every one. The sample lists tens of thousands of clones; 90% to 96% were seen once. These same data were also listed under a study on regulatory T cells. That report adds: Primers: 52 TRBV forward and 13 TRBJ reverse.

The material sequenced was CD25- CD4+ T cells sorted from blood. The receptors come from a human donor in good health.

The rearrangement joins TRBV5-1 to TRBJ1-4, with 9 positions matching TRBD1. After removal of 4 bases from V and 5 bases from J, the junction contained 6 bases not matched to a gene. The germline V gene has CDR1 SGHRS and CDR2 YFSETQ. CDR3 length: 15 residues. The CDR3 is CASSPTGQGNEKLFF. The CDR3 bases are TGCGCCAGCAGCCCGACGGGACAGGGAAATGAAAAACTGTTTTTT.

This chain links TRBV9 with TRBJ1-5; the match to TRBD1 covers 12 bases. Trimming removed 3 bases from V and 6 bases from J; junction bases left unmatched: 4. The CDR3 spans 15 residues. The germline CDR1 and CDR2 sequences are SGDLS and YYNGEE. The CDR3 region has the DNA TGTGCCAGCAGCGCAGGGACAGGGGGCACTCAGCCCCAGCATTTT. Its translation is CASSAGTGGTQPQHF.

The V and J genes are TRBV5-1 and TRBJ2-5; 15 bases map to TRBD2. V lost 4 bases, J lost 4 bases, and 14 bases stayed unmatched. The germline gives CDR1 SGHRS, CDR2 YFSETQ. CDR3 length equals 19 residues. This CDR3 is CASSPGLAGGPGLSETQYF. Written as DNA, the CDR3 is TGCGCCAGCAGCCCCGGACTAGCGGGGGGGCCGGGGCTTTCAGAGACCCAGTACTTC. Looking up the rest from reference TRBV5-1 and TRBJ2-5 gives the full variable domain: KAGVTQTPRYLIKTRGQQVTLSCSPISGHRSVSWYQQTPGQGLQFLFEYFSETQRNKGNFPGRFSGRQFSNSRSEMNVSTLELGDSALYLCASSPGLAGGPGLSETQYFGPGTRLLVL.

The chain recombines TRBV7-9 with TRBJ2-6; tentatively, D is TRBD1 (5 bases). Deletions cut 1 base from V and 1 base from J, with 17 bases between. This CDR3 comprises 19 residues. The germline CDR1 and CDR2 sequences are SEHNR and FQNEAQ (reference sequence). The CDR3 DNA follows: TGTGCCAGCAGCTTAGTTTCTGGCAGGGTTGAATCTGGGGCCAACGTCCTGACTTTC. Amino acid sequence: CASSLVSGRVESGANVLTF. The full variable domain, its missing parts supplied by reference TRBV7-9 and TRBJ2-6, is DTGVSQNPRHKITKRGQNVTFRCDPISEHNRLYWYRQTLGQGPEFLTYFQNEAQLEKSRLLSDRFSAERPKGSFSTLEIQRTEQGDSAMYLCASSLVSGRVESGANVLTFGAGSRLTVL.

This chain joins TRBV18 and TRBJ2-2; a weak D match, TRBD2 (5 bases). CDR1 is KGHSH, CDR2 LQKENI, per germline. Trimming took off 3 bases at V and 4 bases at J, with 15 bases between the two ends. This CDR3 region has 16 residues. The CDR3: CASSPAAGPSTGELFF. The CDR3 DNA sequence: TGTGCCAGCTCACCGGCCGCGGGCCCGAGCACCGGGGAGCTGTTTTTT.

The J gene is TRBJ2-5, the V gene TRBV30; TRBD1 matches at 10 bases. Germline trimming cut 2 bases from V and 4 bases from J; bases unmatched to any gene: 7. The CDR3 sequence is 15 residues long. Germline CDR1 GTSNPN, CDR2 SVGIG (reference sequence). As DNA, the CDR3 is TGTGCCTGGAGTAAAACCGGGACAGGGGTAGAGACCCAGTACTTC. It encodes CAWSKTGTGVETQYF.

The chain uses TRBV5-6 and TRBJ1-1; D is perhaps TRBD1 (5 bases). CDR1 is SGHDT, CDR2 YYEEEE, per germline. This CDR3 region has 15 residues. The V and J ends lost 0 bases and 0 bases respectively, with 9 bases between them. In DNA form, the CDR3 reads TGTGCCAGCAGCTTGGAGGGGCTTGTGAACACTGAAGCTTTCTTT. Protein sequence: CASSLEGLVNTEAFF.

The V and J genes are TRBV19 and TRBJ1-4; possible D gene TRBD1, 6 bases. Trimming left V 5 bases short and J 3 bases short, with 10 bases between. The CDR3 extends over 14 amino acids. Germline values: CDR1 LNHDA, CDR2 SQIVND (reference sequence). CDR3 loop: CASSLQGPNEKLFF. CDR3 nucleotides: TGTGCCAGTAGTCTCCAGGGGCCTAATGAAAAACTGTTTTTT.

This chain connects TRBV6-4 to TRBJ2-1; D perhaps matches TRBD1 (5 bases). CDR1 is MRHNA, CDR2 SNTAGT, per germline. V lost 4 bases, J lost 8 bases, and 12 bases lay in between. The CDR3 has 13 amino acids. CDR3 DNA sequence: TGTGCCAGCAGTGTGGCGCAGGGTGATGAGCAGTTCTTC. Its translation is CASSVAQGDEQFF.

This clone has just one count. The chain links TRBV18 to TRBJ1-1; D is unresolved. The germline V and J ends were trimmed by 5 bases and 6 bases, with 7 bases remaining between them. The germline gives CDR1 KGHSH, CDR2 LQKENI. The CDR3 loop spans 11 amino acids. The CDR3 nucleotides are TGTGCCAGCTCATCTCGGGCTGAAGCTTTCTTT. Translated, it gives CASSSRAEAFF.

The genes are TRBV6-6 and TRBJ2-1; 7 bases map to TRBD2. CDR3 length: 15 amino acids. Germline CDR1 reads MNHNY; CDR2 reads SVGAGI (reference sequence). The ends lost 2 bases at V and 10 bases at J; junction bases unmatched: 11. The CDR3 DNA reads TGTGCCAGCAGTTACCCGAAGGGAGGGCGGAGGGAGCAGTTCTTC. As protein: CASSYPKGGRREQFF.

The genes are TRBV21-1 and TRBJ1-1; whether TRBD1, the table's D call, matches the DNA was not checked. TRBV21-1 is described as a pseudogene. The CDR3 runs 15 residues. CDR3 protein: CASSATVTMNTEAFF. The CDR3 DNA reads TGTGCCAGCAGCGCGACAGTTACCATGAACACTGAAGCTTTCTTT.

The chain has TRBV29-1 and TRBJ2-5; 10 nucleotides line up with TRBD2. V lost 3 bases to trimming and J lost 1 base; unmatched junction nucleotides: 5. CDR1 SQVTM and CDR2 ANQGSEA come from the germline V gene. CDR3 length: 15 amino acids. CDR3 in DNA: TGCAGCGTTGATAGTAGCGGGAGGCCCCAAGAGACCCAGTACTTC. This codes for CSVDSSGRPQETQYF.

The rearrangement links TRBV6-5 to TRBJ1-1, with 7 bases fitting TRBD1. This CDR3 has 15 residues. Germline V gene sequence: CDR1 MNHEY, CDR2 SVGAGI. V gave up 5 bases and J gave up 4 bases; unmatched junction bases: 10. The CDR3 bases are TGTGCCAGCAGTAGACAGGGCAACATCGGCACTGAAGCTTTCTTT. It encodes CASSRQGNIGTEAFF.

V gene TRBV29-1 combines with J gene TRBJ2-3; TRBD2 aligns across 10 bases. The CDR3 has 13 residues. The V and J ends lost 7 bases and 3 bases, in that order; junction bases with no gene match: 4. Germline assignment: CDR1 SQVTM and CDR2 ANQGSEA. The CDR3 DNA reads TGCAGCGCTAGCGGGGGTAATACAGATACGCAGTATTTT. Residues: CSASGGNTDTQYF.

J is TRBJ2-6 and V is TRBV10-3; TRBD1 aligns across 7 bases. The junction had 8 bases not matched to a gene; V was cut back by 6 bases and J by 3 bases. The CDR3 consists of 16 residues. Germline lookup yields CDR1 ENHRY and CDR2 SYGVKD. CDR3 in amino acids: CAIRENRGGGANVLTF. The CDR3 nucleotides read TGTGCCATCAGAGAAAACAGGGGTGGTGGGGCCAACGTCCTGACTTTC.

In this sample, this clone turned up a few times. The chain combines TRBV2 with TRBJ1-1, with 7 bases lining up with TRBD1. V was pared by 7 bases and J by 1 base, with 6 bases of the junction left unmatched. CDR1 and CDR2 from the germline V gene are SNHLY and FYNNEI. The CDR3 runs 14 residues. CDR3 amino acids: CASILTGRNTEAFF. The CDR3 nucleotides read TGTGCCAGCATTTTGACAGGGAGGAACACTGAAGCTTTCTTT.

V gene TRBV7-9 combines with J gene TRBJ2-7, with 15 nucleotides matching TRBD2. Germline CDR1 reads SEHNR; CDR2 reads FQNEAQ (reference sequence). V shed 4 bases, J shed 4 bases, and the junction held 11 bases outside the gene matches. The CDR3 length is 18 residues. The CDR3 coding sequence is TGTGCCAGCAGCTCGGGGACTAGCGGGGGGCCGATACCTTACGAGCAGTACTTC. Translated: CASSSGTSGGPIPYEQYF.

The CDR3: CASSPTGLGTGELFF. The DNA of the CDR3 is TGTGCCAGCAGTCCAACAGGGCTAGGCACCGGGGAGCTGTTTTTT. The V and J genes are TRBV6-1 and TRBJ2-2, with D possibly being TRBD1 (6 bases). Germline CDR1 is MNHNS and CDR2 is SASEGT. This CDR3 region has 15 residues. The ends were cut back, 5 bases at V and 4 bases at J, with 14 bases in the middle.

The V gene is TRBV6-6, the J gene TRBJ1-5, with 9 bases identical to TRBD1. Germline values: CDR1 MNHNY, CDR2 SVGAGI (reference sequence). The V and J ends lost 2 bases and 3 bases, in that order; junction bases with no gene match: 5. This CDR3 has 16 amino acids. CDR3 residues: CASSYPGTGNNQPQHF. In DNA form, the CDR3 reads TGTGCCAGCAGTTACCCTGGGACAGGGAACAATCAGCCCCAGCATTTT.

J is TRBJ2-2 and V is TRBV6-5, with 8 bases identical to TRBD2. CDR3 length: 15 amino acids. The V gene's germline CDR1 is MNHEY and CDR2 SVGAGI. The J segment lost 5 bases and the V segment lost 2 bases, leaving 4 bases of the junction unmatched. CDR3 sequence (DNA): TGTGCCAGCAGTTACGAGGGACTAGGAACCGGGGAGCTGTTTTTT. It specifies CASSYEGLGTGELFF.

The chain carries TRBV6-6 and TRBJ1-5, with D tentatively TRBD1 (5 bases). V gave up 5 bases and J gave up 9 bases, with 11 bases separating them. CDR1 MNHNY and CDR2 SVGAGI come from the germline V gene (reference sequence). The CDR3 loop spans 12 amino acids. CDR3 sequence reads: CASSRGGRPQHF. For the CDR3, the DNA is TGTGCCAGCAGTCGGGGGGGGAGGCCCCAGCATTTT.

The chain couples TRBV4-1 to TRBJ1-3; TRBD1 might be the D (6 bases). The CDR3 contains 15 residues. Germline V CDR1 and CDR2: MGHRA, YSYEKL. The V gene lost 3 bases and the J gene lost 4 bases, with 13 bases spanning the gap. The CDR3 reads CASSQDTGLGNTIYF. CDR3 coding DNA: TGCGCCAGCAGCCAGGATACAGGGTTGGGAAACACCATATATTTT.